A selection of T cell receptor beta chains follows, all from one sample in a study of CD8 T cells in Susac syndrome. From the immunoSEQ multiplex PCR reads, TCRdb called clonotypes with MiXCR, one entry per CDR3 protein. The table shows about 120,000 distinct CDR3 sequences, with just over 95% occurring only once. Sequenced: CD4+ T cells from PBMCs. Receptors originate from a human donor with Susac syndrome. The CDR3 runs from the conserved cysteine through the conserved F or W. D genes are given only for firm matches. Size is stated for part of the rows, as once, few or many counts, or as a class when the clone is expanded.

v_call,j_call,clone_size,d_call,cdr3_nt,cdr3_aa
TRBV12-3/TRBV12-4,TRBJ1-1,-,-,TGTGCCAGCAGTTCAGGTACGGGACGGAAGAACACTGAAGCTTTCTTT,CASSSGTGRKNTEAFF
TRBV7-7,TRBJ2-2,-,-,TGTGCTAGCAGTTCCCAGACTGGCGGGGAGCTGTTTTTT,CASSSQTGGELFF
TRBV20-1,TRBJ2-7,-,-,TGCAGTGCTAGAGACTCCGGCAGCCGCTCCTACGAGCAGTACTTC,CSARDSGSRSYEQYF
TRBV27,TRBJ2-7,-,-,TGTGCCAGCGGCCCCACCTACGAGCAGTACTTC,CASGPTYEQYF
TRBV12-3/TRBV12-4,TRBJ2-1,-,TRBD2,TGTGCCAGCAGACGGACTAGCGTCTACAATGAGCAGTTCTTC,CASRRTSVYNEQFF
TRBV28,TRBJ1-1,-,TRBD1,TGTGCCAGCAGTTTAAGGGTTTGGACAGGGGAAACTGAAGCTTTCTTT,CASSLRVWTGETEAFF
TRBV7-3,TRBJ2-3,-,-,TGTGCCAGCAGCTTAGGATCGCGGGGACGCACAGATACGCAGTATTTT,CASSLGSRGRTDTQYF
TRBV20-1,TRBJ2-7,-,-,TGCAGTGCTAGTGTCCGGACCTACGAGCAGTACTTC,CSASVRTYEQYF
TRBV12-3/TRBV12-4,TRBJ2-7,-,TRBD2,TGTGCCAGCTCCCGGCGGGAGCGCTCCTACGAGCAGTACTTC,CASSRRERSYEQYF
TRBV7-2,TRBJ1-4,-,-,TGTGCCAGCAACATCGGTGGTGGACAACTGTTTTTT,CASNIGGGQLFF
TRBV7-3,TRBJ2-3,-,TRBD2,TGTGCCAGCAGCCCAGGGACTAGTCCAGATACGCAGTATTTT,CASSPGTSPDTQYF
TRBV10-3,TRBJ1-1,once,-,TGTGCCATCGGGATTAACACTGAAGCTTTCTTT,CAIGINTEAFF
TRBV4-2,TRBJ2-1,-,TRBD2,TGTGCCAGCAGCCAAGAAGTAGCGGGAACCTACAATGAGCAGTTCTTC,CASSQEVAGTYNEQFF
TRBV24-1,TRBJ2-1,-,TRBD2,TGTGCCACCAGTGATTGGGCTAGCGGGAGGAACAATGAGCAGTTCTTC,CATSDWASGRNNEQFF
TRBV15,TRBJ2-7,-,-,TGTGCCACCAGCAGAGAAGTTAGCAAGCAGTACTTC,CATSREVSKQYF
TRBV5-4,TRBJ2-7,-,TRBD2,TGTGCCAGCAGCTGGCTAGCGGGAGGCGTTTCCTACGAGCAGTACTTC,CASSWLAGGVSYEQYF
TRBV5-4,TRBJ2-1,once,TRBD1,TGTGCCAGCAGGGTGGACAGGGGCCTCTACAATGAGCAGTTCTTC,CASRVDRGLYNEQFF
TRBV29-1,TRBJ2-4,-,-,TGCAGCGTTGCCCGATCGGATCGGAACATTCAGTACTTC,CSVARSDRNIQYF
TRBV27,TRBJ2-3,-,TRBD1,TGTGCCAGCAGTTCAATTCGGACAGGGGTTTTGTCAGATACGCAGTATTTT,CASSSIRTGVLSDTQYF
TRBV28,TRBJ2-3,-,-,TGTGCCAGCTCCAACCTCCTGGGTAGCACAGATACGCAGTATTTT,CASSNLLGSTDTQYF
TRBV29-1,TRBJ2-5,-,-,TGCAGCGCCGAGGGGGGGTCAGAGACCCAGTACTTC,CSAEGGSETQYF
TRBV6-5,TRBJ2-1,-,TRBD2,TGTGCCAGCAGCGGAGGACTAGCGGGAGCGAGGGAGCAGTTCTTC,CASSGGLAGAREQFF
TRBV25-1,TRBJ2-5,-,-,TGTGCCAGCAGTGAAGGGCAGCGCCGGGGACAAGAGACCCAGTACTTC,CASSEGQRRGQETQYF
TRBV30,TRBJ1-1,-,TRBD1,TGTGCCTGGGAGAAGGGACAGCTGAACACTGAAGCTTTCTTT,CAWEKGQLNTEAFF
TRBV7-7,TRBJ2-1,-,TRBD2,TGTGCTAGCAGCTTAGGGCTAGCGGGAGGCGGGAATGAGCAGTTCTTC,CASSLGLAGGGNEQFF
TRBV5-6,TRBJ1-1,once,TRBD1,TGTGCCAGCAGCTTGGCCCCCCGGTGGGACAGGCTGAACACTGAAGCTTTCTTT,CASSLAPRWDRLNTEAFF
TRBV29-1,TRBJ2-3,-,-,TGCAGCGTATGCGATGGCACAGATACGCAGTATTTT,CSVCDGTDTQYF
TRBV20-1,TRBJ2-1,-,TRBD1,TGCAGTGCTAGAGATAGGGACAGGGGGTACAATGAGCAGTTCTTC,CSARDRDRGYNEQFF
TRBV13,TRBJ2-7,-,-,TGTGCCAGCAGCCGAGTAGGCCAAGGAGCCTCCTACGAGCAGTACTTC,CASSRVGQGASYEQYF
TRBV30,TRBJ2-1,-,-,TGTGCCTGGAGTAAGCAACGACTCTACAATGAGCAGTTCTTC,CAWSKQRLYNEQFF
TRBV29-1,TRBJ1-5,-,-,TGCAGCGCAAGATGGGGGCACGGTCAGCCCCAGCATTTT,CSARWGHGQPQHF
TRBV14,TRBJ2-1,-,-,TGTGCCAGCAGCCAAGTGCTCTCCTACAATGAGCAGTTCTTC,CASSQVLSYNEQFF
TRBV19,TRBJ2-7,-,TRBD2,TGTGCCAGTCAGACTAGCGGGAGCCCCGCAGGCGAGCAGTACTTC,CASQTSGSPAGEQYF
TRBV7-7,TRBJ2-2,-,TRBD2,TGTGCTAGCAGTAGCGGGAGCCACACCGGGGAGCTGTTTTTT,CASSSGSHTGELFF
TRBV20-1,TRBJ1-5,-,-,TGCAGTGCTAGAGTTCTGGAGCTTGGCGGCCAGCCCCAGCATTTT,CSARVLELGGQPQHF
TRBV20-1,TRBJ2-4,-,TRBD2,TGCAGTGCTAGAGACTTTGGCGGGAGCATTCAGTACTTC,CSARDFGGSIQYF
TRBV29-1,TRBJ2-3,-,-,TGCAGCGTTGGGTCAAGAGATACGCAGTATTTT,CSVGSRDTQYF
TRBV2,TRBJ2-1,-,-,TGTGCCAGCAGTTACGCGGGGCTGGGTTTCAATGAGCAGTTCTTC,CASSYAGLGFNEQFF
TRBV9,TRBJ2-1,-,-,TGTGCCAGCAGCGTAGGCTCAGCAGCCCAGCAGTTCTTC,CASSVGSAAQQFF
TRBV19,TRBJ2-2,-,TRBD1,TGTGCCAGTAGGGGTTGGGGGACAGAGAACACCGGGGAGCTGTTTTTT,CASRGWGTENTGELFF
TRBV5-4,TRBJ1-2,-,-,TGTGCCAGCAGCTCGGGTGGGGAATATGGCTACACCTTC,CASSSGGEYGYTF
TRBV20-1,TRBJ1-2,-,TRBD1,TGCAGTGCTAGAGGGGACAGGGGCTACGGCTACACCTTC,CSARGDRGYGYTF
TRBV7-9,TRBJ2-1,once,-,TGTGCCAGCAGCTTAGACCTAGTTGAGGGTGAGCAGTTCTTC,CASSLDLVEGEQFF
TRBV9,TRBJ2-1,-,-,TGTGCCAGCAGCGTGGAGCTGTTTGGGTACAATGAGCAGTTCTTC,CASSVELFGYNEQFF
TRBV12-3/TRBV12-4,TRBJ1-4,-,-,TGTGCCAGCAGTCCAACAAGTCGTAATGAAAAACTGTTTTTT,CASSPTSRNEKLFF
TRBV30,TRBJ2-3,-,-,TGTGCCTGGAGGGGGGACCTTGCGTTGGCTACTAGCACAGATACGCAGTATTTT,CAWRGDLALATSTDTQYF
TRBV28,TRBJ2-7,-,-,TGTGCCAGCAGTTTTATTACAGGAACTACCTACGAGCAGTACTTC,CASSFITGTTYEQYF
TRBV2,TRBJ2-3,-,-,TGTGCCAGCAGTTTCAGGGGAGCCGATACGCAGTATTTT,CASSFRGADTQYF
TRBV2,TRBJ2-1,-,TRBD2,TGTGCCAGCGGGAGGTTGCGGGAGATAGATGAGCAGTTCTTC,CASGRLREIDEQFF